The subject of this entry is one T cell receptor beta chain. What it binds is unknown. This record comes from a study of radiotherapy plus CTLA-4 blockade in lung cancer. Study findings and constraints: Following radiotherapy plus ipilimumab, tumor-derived TCR clones expanded in the blood.

Germline CDR1 MDHEN, CDR2 SYDVKM. Between the trimmed V and J ends, which lost 1 base and 7 bases, there was a span of 16 bases. The CDR3 consists of 16 residues. Produced via immunoSEQ multiplex PCR; TCRdb's table is partial and in-frame only. Altogether tens of thousands of clones are present, 77% being singletons, with the ten largest covering about 4%. Sequencing used peripheral blood, obtained from a patient treated with radiotherapy plus ipilimumab. The sequence derives from a human donor with non-small cell lung cancer who had a partial response to radiotherapy plus ipilimumab. The chain recombines TRBV28 with TRBJ2-2; perhaps TRBD1 as D (5 bases). The CDR3 DNA reads TGTGCCAGCAGTTTATCCCAGGGTCAGGGCGTCGGGGAGCTGTTTTTT. Translated: CASSLSQGQGVGELFF.